The entry below describes one T cell receptor (beta chain). The clone's antigen remains unknown. Base qualities are not at hand, and no much larger clone is one base apart. The data originate from a study of blood T cells in healthy people across ages (dated by TCRdb to about 2015). Looking at the study overall: In model experiments, roughly one uniquely barcoded TCR beta cDNA molecule per two T cells was captured by template switching. Using deep sequencing normalized with unique cDNA molecular identifiers, the study measured how TCR beta repertoire diversity changes with age. The donors were divided into four age groups: young (average around 15 years), middle-aged (about 39), aged (approximately 62) and long-lived (approximately 74). To avoid experimental bias, donors of different ages were spread randomly across the sequencing lanes. For two donors (one aged 18 to 30 and one aged 80 or older), the study analyzed two additional independent replicas of 1 million unique cDNA reads from the same blood draw. The investigation overall reported the following: The percentage of naive T cells measured by flow cytometry correlated strongly with observed TCR beta diversity. Observed TCR beta diversity per million T cells fell roughly linearly with age, and a significant reduction was already apparent by age around 40. Because profiling used bulk unsorted PBMCs, naive and antigen-experienced compartments could not be compared conclusively. Total diversity estimates from one million sequenced T cells were considered lower bounds and underestimates. Compared with the aged group, the long-lived group had more naive CD4+ T cells, fewer expanded clones and increased TCR diversity, suggesting age selection. The CMV infection status of donors was not known, potentially confounding age-related changes in expanded clonotypes.

Library construction relied on 5' RACE. Data came from an Illumina HiSeq 2500. A second roughly 6 to 11 cycle PCR used a sample-barcoded 5' primer and a J-beta primer mix. A template-switch 5' adaptor carrying 12 random nucleotides introduced a unique molecular identifier onto each TCR beta cDNA molecule. At least 2.5 million CDR3-containing paired-end reads were obtained from each sample. All of the RNA was converted into first-strand cDNA using the Mint cDNA synthesis kit, with a TRBC-specific oligonucleotide serving as the primer. All cDNA was treated with uracil-DNA glycosylase and then went through a first 18-cycle PCR with the universal primers M1SS and BC2_uni_R. Turning to the authors' computational methods: For normalization, 1 million high-quality reads, each with a distinct molecular identifier, were randomly selected from each sample. Reads with shared molecular identifiers were discarded instead of being binned into consensus sequences. MiTCR, set to a Q25 quality threshold and the strictest error-elimination algorithm, was used for CDR3 identification, clonotype clustering and error correction. A nonparametric unseen species model with Euler transformation was used to estimate a lower bound on total TCR beta diversity. TCRdb cleaned the public reads at Q25 with fastp, built clones with MiXCR and kept in-frame beta chains. Rows matching on CDR3 protein sequence are summarized as one entry with the most common DNA and genes. The V and J calls come from TCRdb's annotation, not from the publication. The sample table contains 850,000 to 1,300,000 distinct CDR3 sequences; only one count was recorded for 35% to 55% of them. The top ten constitute approximately 20% of the sample.

Donors were 30 to 45 systemically healthy Caucasian individuals from Russia aged roughly 6 to 90 years. Approximately 11 milliliters of peripheral blood were drawn from each donor into EDTA-treated Vacutainer tubes. Ficoll-Paque density-gradient centrifugation was used to isolate PBMCs, with at least 7 million per sample. Total RNA was extracted from PBMCs with Trizol reagent, with at least 5 micrograms obtained per sample. Naive CD45RAhigh/CD27high T cell percentages were measured by flow cytometry on a PBMC aliquot from every donor. V loses 5 bases at its end and J loses 13 bases; junction bases beyond the gene matches: 15. CDR3 length: 14 amino acids, cysteine to phenylalanine. This entry keeps only the CDR3 DNA: 42 bases, framed from base 1. CDR1 SGHRS and CDR2 YFSETQ are derived from the germline V gene.

The V and J genes are TRBV5-1 and TRBJ2-1; TRBD2 aligns with 7 central bases. Sequencing was carried out using blood. The sequence derives from a woman in her fifties or sixties in good health. The CDR3 corresponds to CASSGGDGYYEQFF. The bases read TGCGCCAGCAGTGGGGGGGACGGATACTACGAACAGTTCTTC.